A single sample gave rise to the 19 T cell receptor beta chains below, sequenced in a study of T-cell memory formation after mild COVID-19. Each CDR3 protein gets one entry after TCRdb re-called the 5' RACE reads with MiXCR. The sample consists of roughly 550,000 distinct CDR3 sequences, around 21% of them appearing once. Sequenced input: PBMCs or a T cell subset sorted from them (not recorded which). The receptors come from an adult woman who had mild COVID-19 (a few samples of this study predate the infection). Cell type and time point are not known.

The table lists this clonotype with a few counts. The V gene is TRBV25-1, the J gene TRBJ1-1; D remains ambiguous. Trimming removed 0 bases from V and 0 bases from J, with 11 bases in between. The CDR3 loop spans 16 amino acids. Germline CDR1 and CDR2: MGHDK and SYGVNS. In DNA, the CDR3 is TGTGCCAGCAGTGAATATTCTGGCAGGCTGAACACTGAAGCTTTCTTT. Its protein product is CASSEYSGRLNTEAFF. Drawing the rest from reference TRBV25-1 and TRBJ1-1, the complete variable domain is EADIYQTPRYLVIGTGKKITLECSQTMGHDKMYWYQQDPGMELHLIHYSYGVNSTEKGDLSSESTVSRIRTEHFPLTLESARPSHTSQYLCASSEYSGRLNTEAFFGQGTRLTVV.

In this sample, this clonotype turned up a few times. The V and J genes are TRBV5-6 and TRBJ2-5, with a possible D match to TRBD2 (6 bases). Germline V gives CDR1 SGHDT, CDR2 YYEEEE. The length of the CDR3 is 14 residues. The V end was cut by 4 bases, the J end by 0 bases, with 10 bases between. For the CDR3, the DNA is TGTGCCAGCAGCCCGGGACTTTACCAAGAGACCCAGTACTTC. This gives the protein CASSPGLYQETQYF.

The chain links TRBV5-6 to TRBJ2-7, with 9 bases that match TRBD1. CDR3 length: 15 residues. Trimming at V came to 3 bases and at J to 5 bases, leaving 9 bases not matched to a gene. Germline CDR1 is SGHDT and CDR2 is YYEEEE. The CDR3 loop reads CASSYFDRGSDEQYF. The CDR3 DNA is TGTGCCAGCAGCTATTTCGACAGGGGGTCGGACGAGCAGTACTTC.

The CDR3 nucleotides read TGTGCCAGTAGTACTCTTCGGACAGGGAGAAATTCACCCCTCCACTTT. It codes for CASSTLRTGRNSPLHF. The chain combines TRBV19 with TRBJ1-6; 8 bases match TRBD1. Germline-derived CDR1 and CDR2 are LNHDA and SQIVND (reference sequence). V trimming: 4 bases; J trimming: 7 bases; junction bases outside the gene matches: 9. This CDR3 comprises 16 residues. The full variable domain, its missing parts supplied by reference TRBV19 and TRBJ1-6, is DGGITQSPKYLFRKEGQNVTLSCEQNLNHDAMYWYRQDPGQGLRLIYYSQIVNDFQKGDIAEGYSVSREKKESFPLTVTSAQKNPTAFYLCASSTLRTGRNSPLHFGNGTRLTVT.

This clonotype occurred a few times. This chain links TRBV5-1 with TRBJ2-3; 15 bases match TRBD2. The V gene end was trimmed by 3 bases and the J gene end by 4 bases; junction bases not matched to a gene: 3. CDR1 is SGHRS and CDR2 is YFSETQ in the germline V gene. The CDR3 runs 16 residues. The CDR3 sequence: CASSWTSGGAADTQYF. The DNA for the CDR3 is TGCGCCAGCAGCTGGACTAGCGGGGGGGCCGCAGATACGCAGTATTTT.

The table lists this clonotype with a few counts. The CDR3, as DNA: TGTGCCAGCAGCTTCGGGACTAGCGAGCACGAGCAGTACTTC. Residues: CASSFGTSEHEQYF. The chain joins TRBV5-4 to TRBJ2-7; TRBD2 matches 10 bases. Losses at the gene ends were 2 bases for V and 5 bases for J; bases not matched to a gene: 4. The CDR3 is made up of 14 amino acids. Per the germline V gene, CDR1 is SGHNT and CDR2 is YYREEE (reference sequence). The full variable domain, with the rest looked up from reference TRBV5-4 and TRBJ2-7, is ETGVTQSPTHLIKTRGQQVTLRCSSQSGHNTVSWYQQALGQGPQFIFQYYREEENGRGNFPPRFSGLQFPNYSSELNVNALELDDSALYLCASSFGTSEHEQYFGPGTRLTVT.

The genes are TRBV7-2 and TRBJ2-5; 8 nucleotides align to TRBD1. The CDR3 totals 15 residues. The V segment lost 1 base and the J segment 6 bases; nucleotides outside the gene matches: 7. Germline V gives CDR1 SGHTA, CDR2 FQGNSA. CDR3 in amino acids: CASSLGRGRIKTQYF. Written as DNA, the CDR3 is TGTGCCAGCAGCTTAGGCAGGGGGCGCATAAAGACCCAGTACTTC.

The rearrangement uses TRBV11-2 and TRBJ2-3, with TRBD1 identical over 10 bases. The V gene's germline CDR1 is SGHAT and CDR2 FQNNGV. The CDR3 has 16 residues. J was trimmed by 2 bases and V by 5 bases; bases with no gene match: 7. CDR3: CASSRIGQGVTDTQYF. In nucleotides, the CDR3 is TGTGCCAGCAGCCGAATCGGACAGGGGGTCACAGATACGCAGTATTTT. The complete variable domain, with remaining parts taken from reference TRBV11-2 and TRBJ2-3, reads EAGVAQSPRYKIIEKRQSVAFWCNPISGHATLYWYQQILGQGPKLLIQFQNNGVVDDSQLPKDRFSAERLKGVDSTLKIQPAKLEDSAVYLCASSRIGQGVTDTQYFGPGTRLTVL.

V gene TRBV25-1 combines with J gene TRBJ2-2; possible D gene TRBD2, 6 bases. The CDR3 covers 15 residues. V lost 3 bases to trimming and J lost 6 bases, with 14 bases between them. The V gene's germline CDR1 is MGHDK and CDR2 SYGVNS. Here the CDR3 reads CASSDPSLASGELFF. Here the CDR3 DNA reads TGTGCCAGCAGTGACCCTTCACTAGCTTCCGGGGAGCTGTTTTTT. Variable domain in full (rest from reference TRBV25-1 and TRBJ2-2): EADIYQTPRYLVIGTGKKITLECSQTMGHDKMYWYQQDPGMELHLIHYSYGVNSTEKGDLSSESTVSRIRTEHFPLTLESARPSHTSQYLCASSDPSLASGELFFGEGSRLTVL.

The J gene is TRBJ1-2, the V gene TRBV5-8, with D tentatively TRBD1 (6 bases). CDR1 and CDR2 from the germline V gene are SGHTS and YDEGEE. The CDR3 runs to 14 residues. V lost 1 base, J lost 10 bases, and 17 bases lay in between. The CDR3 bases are TGTGCCAGCAGCTTGAACAGGGTCGTCGTTACCTACACCTTC. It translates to CASSLNRVVVTYTF.

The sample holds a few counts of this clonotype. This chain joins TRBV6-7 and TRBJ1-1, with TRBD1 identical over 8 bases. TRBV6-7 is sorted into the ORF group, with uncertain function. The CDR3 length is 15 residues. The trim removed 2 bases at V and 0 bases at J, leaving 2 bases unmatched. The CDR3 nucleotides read TGTGCCAGCAGTTACCCGACAGGGGTGAACACTGAAGCTTTCTTT. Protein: CASSYPTGVNTEAFF.

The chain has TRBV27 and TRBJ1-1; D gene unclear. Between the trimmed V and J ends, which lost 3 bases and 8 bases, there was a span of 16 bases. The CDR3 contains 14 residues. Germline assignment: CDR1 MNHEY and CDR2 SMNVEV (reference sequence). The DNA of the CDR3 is TGTGCCAGCAGTTTCGCGGGCGTCAGAGCCGAAGCTTTCTTT. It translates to CASSFAGVRAEAFF.

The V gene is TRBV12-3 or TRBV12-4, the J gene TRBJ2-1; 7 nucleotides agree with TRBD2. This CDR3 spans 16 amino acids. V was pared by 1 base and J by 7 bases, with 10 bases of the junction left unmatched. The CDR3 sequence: CASSLGSGIRGNEQFF. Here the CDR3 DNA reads TGTGCCAGCAGTTTAGGGAGCGGGATAAGGGGAAATGAGCAGTTCTTC.

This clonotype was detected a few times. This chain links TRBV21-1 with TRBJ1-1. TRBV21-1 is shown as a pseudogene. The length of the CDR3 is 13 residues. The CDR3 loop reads CASSKYSNTEAFF. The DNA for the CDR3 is TGTGCCAGCAGCAAATACAGCAACACTGAAGCTTTCTTT.

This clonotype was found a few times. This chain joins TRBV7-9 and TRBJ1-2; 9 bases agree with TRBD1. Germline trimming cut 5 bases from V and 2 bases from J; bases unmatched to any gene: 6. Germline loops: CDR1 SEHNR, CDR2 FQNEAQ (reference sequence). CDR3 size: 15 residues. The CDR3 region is CASSLQGAHNYGYTF. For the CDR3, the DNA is TGTGCCAGCAGCCTACAGGGGGCGCACAACTATGGCTACACCTTC.

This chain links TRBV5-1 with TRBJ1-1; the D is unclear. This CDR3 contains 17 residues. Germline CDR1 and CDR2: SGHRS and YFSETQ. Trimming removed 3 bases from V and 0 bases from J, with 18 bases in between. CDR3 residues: CASSYFSRAGMNTEAFF. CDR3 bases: TGCGCCAGCAGCTATTTTTCCCGGGCAGGCATGAACACTGAAGCTTTCTTT.

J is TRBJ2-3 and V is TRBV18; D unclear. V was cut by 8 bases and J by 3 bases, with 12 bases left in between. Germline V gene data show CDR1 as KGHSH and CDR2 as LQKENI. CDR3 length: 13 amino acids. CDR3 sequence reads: CASARDGTDTQYF. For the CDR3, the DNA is TGTGCCAGCGCAAGAGATGGGACAGATACGCAGTATTTT.

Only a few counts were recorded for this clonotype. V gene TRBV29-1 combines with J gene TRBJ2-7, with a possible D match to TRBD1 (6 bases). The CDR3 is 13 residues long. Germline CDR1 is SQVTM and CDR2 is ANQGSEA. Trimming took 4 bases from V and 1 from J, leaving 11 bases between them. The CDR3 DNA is TGCAGCGTTGGAGGGGGTTTTTCCTACGAGCAGTACTTC. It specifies CSVGGGFSYEQYF.

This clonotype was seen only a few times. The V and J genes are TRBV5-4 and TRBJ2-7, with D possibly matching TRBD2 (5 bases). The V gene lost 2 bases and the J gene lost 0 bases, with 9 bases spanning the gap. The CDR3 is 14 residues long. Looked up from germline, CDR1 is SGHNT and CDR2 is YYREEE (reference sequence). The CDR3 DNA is TGTGCCAGCAGCTTTGGCGGGCACTCCTACGAGCAGTACTTC. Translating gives CASSFGGHSYEQYF. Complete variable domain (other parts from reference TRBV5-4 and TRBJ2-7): ETGVTQSPTHLIKTRGQQVTLRCSSQSGHNTVSWYQQALGQGPQFIFQYYREEENGRGNFPPRFSGLQFPNYSSELNVNALELDDSALYLCASSFGGHSYEQYFGPGTRLTVT.